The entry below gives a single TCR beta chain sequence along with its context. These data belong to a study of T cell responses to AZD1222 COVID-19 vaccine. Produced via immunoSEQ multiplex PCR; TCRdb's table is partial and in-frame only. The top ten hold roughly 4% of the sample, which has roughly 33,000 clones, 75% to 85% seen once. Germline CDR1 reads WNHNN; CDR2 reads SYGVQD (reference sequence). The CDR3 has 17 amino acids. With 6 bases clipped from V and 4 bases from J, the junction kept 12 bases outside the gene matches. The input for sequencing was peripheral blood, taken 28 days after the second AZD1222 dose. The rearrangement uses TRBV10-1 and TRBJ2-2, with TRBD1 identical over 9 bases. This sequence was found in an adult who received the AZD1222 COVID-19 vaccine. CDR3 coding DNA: TGCGCCAGCAGCGATCCGGGACAGGGCTCGAGCACCGGGGAGCTGTTTTTT. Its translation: CASSDPGQGSSTGELFF.